This is a list of T cell receptor beta chains from one sample in a study of metastatic and nonmetastatic thyroid tumors. TCRdb re-called the PCR reads via MiXCR. The profile covers about 30,000 clones, with approximately 4% appearing a single time and under 25% taken by the ten largest. The sequenced material came from blood. These receptors came from a female donor with papillary thyroid cancer or a benign thyroid nodule (not recorded which). Some clones in this sample may be carry-over from other donors' samples. CDR3s include the opening cysteine and the closing phenylalanine or tryptophan. The order of the fields is J gene, V gene, D gene, clone size, CDR3 protein, CDR3 DNA. D genes are given only for firm matches. Clone size is stated in some rows and not others, as once, few, many or a class when expanded.

J: TRBJ2-7; V: TRBV6-2/TRBV6-3; D: -; size: -; CDR3: CASSYSVQLPPYEQYF; DNA: TGTGCCAGCAGTTACTCGGTACAGTTACCTCCCTACGAGCAGTACTTC
J: TRBJ2-1; V: TRBV29-1; D: -; size: many; CDR3: CSVYVRGRPTYNEQFF; DNA: TGCAGCGTTTACGTGAGGGGACGTCCAACCTACAATGAGCAGTTCTTC
J: TRBJ1-3; V: TRBV6-1; D: -; size: medium-sized; CDR3: CASRPGPNSGNTIYF; DNA: TGTGCCAGCAGGCCCGGACCAAACTCTGGAAACACCATATATTTT
J: TRBJ1-6; V: TRBV27; D: -; size: medium-sized; CDR3: CATKPLLQGPRGSPLHF; DNA: TGTGCCACAAAACCCCTCCTCCAGGGCCCACGGGGCTCACCCCTCCACTTT
J: TRBJ2-7; V: TRBV28; D: -; size: few; CDR3: CASSLLQDEQYF; DNA: TGTGCCAGCAGTTTATTACAGGACGAGCAGTACTTC
J: TRBJ2-7; V: TRBV3-1; D: TRBD2; size: many; CDR3: CASSQPLAGGMSYEQYF; DNA: TGTGCCAGCAGCCAACCCCTAGCGGGAGGAATGTCCTACGAGCAGTACTTC
J: TRBJ1-5; V: TRBV3-1; D: -; size: many; CDR3: CASSQDGLDNSNQPQHF; DNA: TGTGCCAGCAGCCAAGACGGACTTGATAATAGCAATCAGCCCCAGCATTTT
J: TRBJ1-1; V: TRBV10-1; D: TRBD1; size: -; CDR3: CASSEFKGQGLNTEAFF; DNA: TGCGCCAGCAGTGAGTTCAAGGGACAGGGGCTGAACACTGAAGCTTTCTTT
J: TRBJ1-2; V: TRBV5-1; D: TRBD1; size: -; CDR3: CDSSLRGTGGGYTF; DNA: TGCGACAGCAGCTTGAGAGGGACAGGGGGGGGCTACACCTTC
J: TRBJ1-1; V: TRBV10-3; D: TRBD1; size: many; CDR3: CAISPGGAGTEAFF; DNA: TGTGCCATCAGTCCAGGGGGCGCCGGCACTGAAGCTTTCTTT
J: TRBJ2-3; V: TRBV18; D: -; size: -; CDR3: CASSPDTSTDTQYF; DNA: TGTGCCAGCTCACCGGACACTAGCACAGATACGCAGTATTTT
J: TRBJ2-7; V: TRBV11-2; D: -; size: many; CDR3: CASGTTGGWGEQYF; DNA: TGTGCCAGCGGAACGACTGGAGGGTGGGGCGAGCAGTACTTC
J: TRBJ1-2; V: TRBV10-1; D: -; size: many; CDR3: CASSDGASYGYTF; DNA: TGCGCCAGCAGCGATGGGGCCTCCTATGGCTACACCTTC
J: TRBJ2-7; V: TRBV28; D: TRBD1; size: medium-sized; CDR3: CASSLRTGRYEQYF; DNA: TGTGCCAGCAGTTTAAGGACAGGGAGGTACGAGCAGTACTTC
J: TRBJ1-5; V: TRBV6-5; D: -; size: few; CDR3: CASSFGGAYASNHPQHF; DNA: TGTGCCAGCAGTTTCGGGGGCGCGTATGCTAGCAATCATCCCCAGCATTTT
J: TRBJ2-5; V: TRBV30; D: -; size: many; CDR3: CAWSTLRTQYF; DNA: TGTGCCTGGAGTACCCTAAGGACCCAGTACTTC
J: TRBJ1-2; V: TRBV28; D: -; size: medium-sized; CDR3: CASSPQQGANYGYTF; DNA: TGTGCCAGCAGTCCCCAACAGGGAGCTAACTATGGCTACACCTTC
J: TRBJ2-1; V: TRBV28; D: -; size: medium-sized; CDR3: CASSFGGGEQFF; DNA: TGTGCCAGCAGTTTTGGTGGTGGTGAGCAGTTCTTC
J: TRBJ2-5; V: TRBV6-5; D: TRBD2; size: many; CDR3: CASSYSAGGGETQYF; DNA: TGTGCCAGCAGTTACTCGGCCGGGGGGGGAGAGACCCAGTACTTC
J: TRBJ2-5; V: TRBV5-1; D: -; size: many; CDR3: CASSLGGAGQETQYF; DNA: TGCGCCAGCAGCTTGGGAGGGGCAGGACAAGAGACCCAGTACTTC
J: TRBJ2-7; V: TRBV7-9; D: -; size: -; CDR3: CASSLAPGEVEQYF; DNA: TGTGCCAGCAGCTTAGCGCCGGGGGAGGTTGAGCAGTACTTC
J: TRBJ1-5; V: TRBV6-1; D: -; size: few; CDR3: CASSILDTDHPQHF; DNA: TGTGCCAGCAGTATCCTGGACACCGATCATCCCCAGCATTTT
J: TRBJ2-5; V: TRBV24-1; D: -; size: -; CDR3: CATRGAAQETQYF; DNA: TGTGCCACCAGGGGGGCAGCTCAAGAGACCCAGTACTTC
J: TRBJ2-7; V: TRBV6-2/TRBV6-3; D: -; size: -; CDR3: CADRPGTPRFYEQYF; DNA: TGTGCCGACAGACCCGGGACCCCGAGGTTCTACGAGCAGTACTTC
J: TRBJ2-7; V: TRBV27; D: TRBD2; size: large; CDR3: CASSLRTSVSYEQYF; DNA: TGTGCCAGCAGTTTACGGACTAGCGTCTCCTACGAGCAGTACTTC
J: TRBJ1-2; V: TRBV19; D: -; size: few; CDR3: CASSASWAGKGGYTF; DNA: TGTGCCAGTAGCGCATCCTGGGCGGGGAAAGGTGGCTACACCTTC
J: TRBJ1-6; V: TRBV24-1; D: -; size: few; CDR3: CATSDSTVYNSPLHF; DNA: TGTGCCACCAGTGATTCGACGGTTTATAATTCACCCCTCCACTTT
J: TRBJ1-1; V: TRBV6-1; D: -; size: medium-sized; CDR3: CASSEGRTDNTEAFF; DNA: TGTGCCAGCAGTGAGGGAAGGACCGACAACACTGAAGCTTTCTTT
J: TRBJ2-7; V: TRBV20-1; D: -; size: few; CDR3: CSARDGTEFYEQYF; DNA: TGCAGTGCTAGAGATGGGACGGAATTCTACGAGCAGTACTTC
J: TRBJ1-3; V: TRBV7-9; D: -; size: few; CDR3: CASSLAAGKDGNTIYF; DNA: TGTGCCAGCAGCTTAGCCGCCGGCAAGGATGGAAACACCATATATTTT
J: TRBJ1-1; V: TRBV28; D: -; size: many; CDR3: CASALGRGRDTEAFF; DNA: TGTGCCAGCGCACTCGGTCGAGGGCGGGACACTGAAGCTTTCTTT
J: TRBJ2-6; V: TRBV10-3; D: -; size: many; CDR3: CAISESTGAGANVLTF; DNA: TGTGCCATCAGTGAGTCGACGGGCGCTGGGGCCAACGTCCTGACTTTC
J: TRBJ1-3; V: TRBV2; D: -; size: many; CDR3: CASSVVGSGNTIYF; DNA: TGTGCCAGCAGTGTGGTGGGCTCTGGAAACACCATATATTTT
J: TRBJ2-3; V: TRBV20-1; D: TRBD2; size: -; CDR3: CSANLAGGSTYTQYF; DNA: TGCAGTGCGAATCTAGCGGGAGGCTCCACATATACGCAGTATTTT
J: TRBJ2-7; V: TRBV25-1; D: -; size: many; CDR3: CASIGVVGYEQYF; DNA: TGTGCCAGCATAGGGGTGGTGGGCTACGAGCAGTACTTC
J: TRBJ1-2; V: TRBV28; D: TRBD1; size: few; CDR3: CASSFEPRDSYYGYTF; DNA: TGTGCCAGCAGTTTTGAACCTCGGGACAGCTATTATGGCTACACCTTC
J: TRBJ1-1; V: TRBV6-2/TRBV6-3; D: TRBD1; size: -; CDR3: CASTRGLEAFF; DNA: TGTGCCAGCACCAGGGGGCTTGAAGCTTTCTTT
J: TRBJ2-1; V: TRBV5-6; D: -; size: -; CDR3: CASSLGIHEQFF; DNA: TGTGCCAGCAGCTTGGGGATCCATGAGCAGTTCTTC
J: TRBJ2-2; V: TRBV5-6; D: TRBD1; size: many; CDR3: CASSWGPTGANTGELFF; DNA: TGTGCCAGCAGCTGGGGCCCTACAGGGGCGAACACCGGGGAGCTGTTTTTT
J: TRBJ2-1; V: TRBV19; D: -; size: few; CDR3: CASSIVGSGGNEQFF; DNA: TGTGCCAGTAGTATAGTAGGGTCAGGTGGCAATGAGCAGTTCTTC
J: TRBJ1-5; V: TRBV12-3/TRBV12-4; D: -; size: many; CDR3: CASRRTAEGPPQHF; DNA: TGTGCCAGCAGGCGGACGGCGGAGGGTCCGCCCCAGCATTTT
J: TRBJ2-3; V: TRBV20-1; D: TRBD2; size: many; CDR3: CSARGSGGYSTDTQYF; DNA: TGCAGTGCTAGAGGGAGCGGGGGTTATAGCACAGATACGCAGTATTTT
J: TRBJ2-3; V: TRBV5-1; D: -; size: many; CDR3: CASSLGQYHTDTQYF; DNA: TGCGCCAGCAGCTTGGGCCAGTACCACACAGATACGCAGTATTTT
J: TRBJ1-2; V: TRBV14; D: -; size: many; CDR3: CASSQAGLGYGYTF; DNA: TGTGCCAGCAGCCAAGCAGGGTTAGGCTATGGCTACACCTTC
J: TRBJ2-2; V: TRBV12-3/TRBV12-4; D: TRBD2; size: -; CDR3: CASTGGGTGELFF; DNA: TGTGCCAGCACAGGCGGGGGTACCGGGGAGCTGTTTTTT
J: TRBJ2-5; V: TRBV20-1; D: TRBD2; size: many; CDR3: CSAVRSSGRLGTQYF; DNA: TGCAGTGCAGTAAGGTCTAGCGGGAGGTTGGGGACCCAGTACTTC
J: TRBJ2-7; V: TRBV9; D: TRBD1; size: few; CDR3: CASSGTGRGLYEQYF; DNA: TGTGCCAGCAGCGGGACGGGCAGGGGGCTTTACGAGCAGTACTTC
J: TRBJ1-2; V: TRBV6-1; D: -; size: few; CDR3: CASSESGYYGYTF; DNA: TGTGCCAGCAGTGAGTCTGGTTACTATGGCTACACCTTC
J: TRBJ1-2; V: TRBV27; D: TRBD1; size: -; CDR3: CASSLRQGVYGYTF; DNA: TGTGCCAGCAGTTTACGACAGGGTGTGTATGGCTACACCTTC
J: TRBJ2-7; V: TRBV19; D: -; size: many; CDR3: CASSFAGNAYEQYF; DNA: TGTGCCAGTAGCTTTGCTGGGAACGCCTACGAGCAGTACTTC
J: TRBJ2-6; V: TRBV6-1; D: TRBD1; size: -; CDR3: CASSEAGTGVFGANVLTF; DNA: TGTGCCAGCAGTGAAGCCGGGACAGGGGTCTTTGGGGCCAACGTCCTGACTTTC
J: TRBJ1-4; V: TRBV4-2; D: TRBD1; size: many; CDR3: CASSQREDRGGEKLFF; DNA: TGTGCCAGCAGCCAAAGGGAAGACAGGGGTGGTGAAAAACTGTTTTTT
J: TRBJ1-1; V: TRBV27; D: -; size: many; CDR3: CASSFSGPAEAFF; DNA: TGTGCCAGCAGTTTTTCCGGTCCCGCTGAAGCTTTCTTT
J: TRBJ2-7; V: TRBV6-2/TRBV6-3; D: -; size: -; CDR3: CASSYSPPGSEQYF; DNA: TGTGCCAGCAGTTACTCTCCCCCCGGCAGCGAGCAGTACTTC
J: TRBJ2-3; V: TRBV6-2/TRBV6-3; D: TRBD2; size: few; CDR3: CASSSKSISGGGTDTQYF; DNA: TGTGCCAGCAGTTCAAAGTCCATCAGCGGGGGCGGCACAGATACGCAGTATTTT